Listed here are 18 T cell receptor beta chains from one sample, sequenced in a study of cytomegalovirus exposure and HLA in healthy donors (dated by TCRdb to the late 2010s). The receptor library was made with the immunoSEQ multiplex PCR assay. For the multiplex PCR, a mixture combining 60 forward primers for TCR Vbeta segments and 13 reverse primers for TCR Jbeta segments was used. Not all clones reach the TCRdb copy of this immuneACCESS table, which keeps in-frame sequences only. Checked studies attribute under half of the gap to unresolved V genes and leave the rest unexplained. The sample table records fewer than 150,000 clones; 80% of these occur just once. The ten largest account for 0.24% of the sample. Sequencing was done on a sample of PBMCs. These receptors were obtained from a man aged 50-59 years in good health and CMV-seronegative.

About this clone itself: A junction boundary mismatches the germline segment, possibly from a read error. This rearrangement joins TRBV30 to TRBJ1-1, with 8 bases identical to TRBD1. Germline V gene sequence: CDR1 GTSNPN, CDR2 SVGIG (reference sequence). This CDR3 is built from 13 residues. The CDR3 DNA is TGTGCCTACCACCGGACAGGGAACAGTGAAGCTTTCTTT. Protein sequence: CAYHRTGNSEAFF.

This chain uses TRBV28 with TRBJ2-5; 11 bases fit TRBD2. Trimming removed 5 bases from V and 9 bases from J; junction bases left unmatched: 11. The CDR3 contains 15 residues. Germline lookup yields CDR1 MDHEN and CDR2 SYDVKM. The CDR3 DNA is TGTGCCAGCAGTCTAAGTAGCGGGGGGGCGTGGGCCCAGTACTTC. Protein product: CASSLSSGGAWAQYF.

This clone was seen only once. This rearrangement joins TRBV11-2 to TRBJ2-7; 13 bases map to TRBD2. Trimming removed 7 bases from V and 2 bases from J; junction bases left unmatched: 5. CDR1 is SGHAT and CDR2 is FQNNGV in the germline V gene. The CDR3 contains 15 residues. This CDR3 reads CASTLLAGGPYEQYF. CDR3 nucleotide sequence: TGTGCCAGCACGCTACTAGCGGGAGGGCCCTACGAGCAGTACTTC.

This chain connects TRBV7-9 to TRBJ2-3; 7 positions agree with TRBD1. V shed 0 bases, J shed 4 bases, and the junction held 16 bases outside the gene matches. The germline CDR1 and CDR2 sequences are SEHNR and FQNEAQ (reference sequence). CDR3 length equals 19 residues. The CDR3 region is CASSLARPGKGAGADTQYF. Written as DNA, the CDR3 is TGTGCCAGCAGCTTAGCCCGACCTGGGAAGGGGGCAGGGGCAGATACGCAGTATTTT.

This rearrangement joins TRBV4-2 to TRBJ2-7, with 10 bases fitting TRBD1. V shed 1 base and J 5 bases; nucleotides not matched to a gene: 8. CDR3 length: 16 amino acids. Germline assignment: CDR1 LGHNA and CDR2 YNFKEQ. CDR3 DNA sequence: TGTGCCAGCAGCCAAGGCGGGGGACAGGGGATCGACGAGCAGTACTTC. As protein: CASSQGGGQGIDEQYF.

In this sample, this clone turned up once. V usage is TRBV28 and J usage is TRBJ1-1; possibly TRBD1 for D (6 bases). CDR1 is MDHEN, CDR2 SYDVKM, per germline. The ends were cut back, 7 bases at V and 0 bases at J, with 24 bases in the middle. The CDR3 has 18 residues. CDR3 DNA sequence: TGTGCCAGCACTGTCCAGGGGCGTAGTTTTCTGTTGAACACTGAAGCTTTCTTT. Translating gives CASTVQGRSFLLNTEAFF.

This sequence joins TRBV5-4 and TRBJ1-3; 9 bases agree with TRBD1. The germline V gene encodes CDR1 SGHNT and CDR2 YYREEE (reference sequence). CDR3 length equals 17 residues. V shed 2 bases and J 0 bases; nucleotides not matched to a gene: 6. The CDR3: CASSLRGQGSSGNTIYF. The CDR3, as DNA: TGTGCCAGCAGCTTACGAGGACAGGGGAGCTCTGGAAACACCATATATTTT.

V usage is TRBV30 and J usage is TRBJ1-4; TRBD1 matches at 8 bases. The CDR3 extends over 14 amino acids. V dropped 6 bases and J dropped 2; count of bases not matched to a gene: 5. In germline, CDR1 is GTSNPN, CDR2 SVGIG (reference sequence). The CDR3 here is CACRGLKTNEKLFF. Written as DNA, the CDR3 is TGTGCCTGCAGGGGGCTAAAGACTAATGAAAAACTGTTTTTT.

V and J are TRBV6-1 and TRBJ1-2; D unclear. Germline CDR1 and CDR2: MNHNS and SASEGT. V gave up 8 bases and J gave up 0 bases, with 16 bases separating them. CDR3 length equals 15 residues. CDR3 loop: CASCPSNRANYGYTF. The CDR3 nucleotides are TGTGCCAGCTGTCCCTCGAACAGAGCTAACTATGGCTACACCTTC.

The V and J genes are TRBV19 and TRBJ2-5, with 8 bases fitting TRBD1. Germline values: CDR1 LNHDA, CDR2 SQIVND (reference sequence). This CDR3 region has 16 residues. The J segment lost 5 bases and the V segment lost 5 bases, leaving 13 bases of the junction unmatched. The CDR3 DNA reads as TGTGCCAGTAGTCCCCAGAGGGACAGGTCGGGGGAGACCCAGTACTTC. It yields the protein CASSPQRDRSGETQYF.

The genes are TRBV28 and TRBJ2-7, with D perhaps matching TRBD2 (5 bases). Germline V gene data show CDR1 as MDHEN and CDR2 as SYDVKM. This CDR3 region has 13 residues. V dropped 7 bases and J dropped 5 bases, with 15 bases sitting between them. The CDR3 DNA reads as TGTGCCAGCATGAAGGCTAGCATTCACGAGCAGTACTTC. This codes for CASMKASIHEQYF. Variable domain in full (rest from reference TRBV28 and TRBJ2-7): DVKVTQSSRYLVKRTGEKVFLECVQDMDHENMFWYRQDPGLGLRLIYFSYDVKMKEKGDIPEGYSVSREKKERFSLILESASTNQTSMYLCASMKASIHEQYFGPGTRLTVT.

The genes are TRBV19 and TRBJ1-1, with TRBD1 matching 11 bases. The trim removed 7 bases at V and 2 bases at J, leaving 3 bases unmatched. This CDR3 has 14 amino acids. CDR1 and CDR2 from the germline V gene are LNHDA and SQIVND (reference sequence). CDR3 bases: TGTGCCAGTATAAGGACAGGGGGCAACACTGAAGCTTTCTTT. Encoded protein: CASIRTGGNTEAFF.

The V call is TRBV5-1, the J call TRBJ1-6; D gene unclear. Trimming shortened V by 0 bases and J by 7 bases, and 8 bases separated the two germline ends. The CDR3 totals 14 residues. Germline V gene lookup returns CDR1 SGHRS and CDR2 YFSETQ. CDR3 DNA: TGCGCCAGCAGCTTGGGTCAAATGAATTCACCCCTCCACTTT. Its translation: CASSLGQMNSPLHF.

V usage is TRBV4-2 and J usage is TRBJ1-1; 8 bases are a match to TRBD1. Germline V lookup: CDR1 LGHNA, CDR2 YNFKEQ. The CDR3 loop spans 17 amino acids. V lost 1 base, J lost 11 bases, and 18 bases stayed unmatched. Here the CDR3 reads CASSQAAGGGYRRDAFF. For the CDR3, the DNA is TGTGCCAGCAGCCAAGCCGCAGGGGGCGGATACCGGCGCGACGCTTTCTTT.

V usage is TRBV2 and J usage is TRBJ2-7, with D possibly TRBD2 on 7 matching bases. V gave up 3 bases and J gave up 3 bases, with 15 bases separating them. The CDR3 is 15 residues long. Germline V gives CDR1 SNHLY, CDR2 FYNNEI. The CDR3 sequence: CASSEGGLRGYEQYF. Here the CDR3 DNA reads TGTGCCAGCAGTGAGGGGGGGCTTCGAGGCTACGAGCAGTACTTC.

As DNA, the CDR3 is TGTGCCAGCAGTTTATTAACAGGGGGCGCCAAAAACATTCAGTACTTC. Protein product: CASSLLTGGAKNIQYF. The J gene is TRBJ2-4, the V gene TRBV27, with 9 nucleotides matching TRBD1. Looked up from germline, CDR1 is MNHEY and CDR2 is SMNVEV (reference sequence). This CDR3 spans 16 amino acids. J lost 1 base, V lost 1 base, and 2 bases had no gene match.

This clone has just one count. The CDR3 bases are TGTGCCAGCAGCCGCCTAGCGGGGGGGACTAGCACAGATACGCAGTATTTT. This encodes CASSRLAGGTSTDTQYF. V and J are TRBV5-4 and TRBJ2-3; 12 bases align to TRBD2. This CDR3 spans 17 amino acids. V gave up 4 bases and J gave up 0 bases; unmatched junction bases: 6. Looked up from germline, CDR1 is SGHNT and CDR2 is YYREEE (reference sequence).

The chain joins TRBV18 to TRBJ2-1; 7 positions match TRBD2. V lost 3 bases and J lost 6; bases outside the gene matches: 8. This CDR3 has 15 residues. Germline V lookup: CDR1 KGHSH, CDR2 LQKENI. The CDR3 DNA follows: TGTGCCAGCTCACCCCGCGGGGGTTGGCCCAATGAGCAGTTCTTC. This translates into CASSPRGGWPNEQFF.